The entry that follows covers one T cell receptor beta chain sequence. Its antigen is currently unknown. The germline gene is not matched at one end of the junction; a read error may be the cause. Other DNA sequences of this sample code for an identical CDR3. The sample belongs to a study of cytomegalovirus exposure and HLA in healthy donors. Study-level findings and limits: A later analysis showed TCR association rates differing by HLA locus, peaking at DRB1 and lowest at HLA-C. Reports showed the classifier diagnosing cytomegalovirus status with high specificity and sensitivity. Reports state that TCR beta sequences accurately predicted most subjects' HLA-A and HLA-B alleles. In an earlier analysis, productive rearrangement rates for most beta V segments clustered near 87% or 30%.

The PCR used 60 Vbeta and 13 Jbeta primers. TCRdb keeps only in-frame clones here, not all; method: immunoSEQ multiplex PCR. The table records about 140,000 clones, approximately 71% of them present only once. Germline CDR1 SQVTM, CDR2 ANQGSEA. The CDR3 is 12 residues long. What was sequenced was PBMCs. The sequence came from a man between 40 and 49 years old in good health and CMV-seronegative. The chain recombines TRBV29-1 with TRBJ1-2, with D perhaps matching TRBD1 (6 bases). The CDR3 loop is CSVLRGIDGYTF. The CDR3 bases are TGTAGCGTTCTCAGGGGAATTGATGGCTACACCTTC.